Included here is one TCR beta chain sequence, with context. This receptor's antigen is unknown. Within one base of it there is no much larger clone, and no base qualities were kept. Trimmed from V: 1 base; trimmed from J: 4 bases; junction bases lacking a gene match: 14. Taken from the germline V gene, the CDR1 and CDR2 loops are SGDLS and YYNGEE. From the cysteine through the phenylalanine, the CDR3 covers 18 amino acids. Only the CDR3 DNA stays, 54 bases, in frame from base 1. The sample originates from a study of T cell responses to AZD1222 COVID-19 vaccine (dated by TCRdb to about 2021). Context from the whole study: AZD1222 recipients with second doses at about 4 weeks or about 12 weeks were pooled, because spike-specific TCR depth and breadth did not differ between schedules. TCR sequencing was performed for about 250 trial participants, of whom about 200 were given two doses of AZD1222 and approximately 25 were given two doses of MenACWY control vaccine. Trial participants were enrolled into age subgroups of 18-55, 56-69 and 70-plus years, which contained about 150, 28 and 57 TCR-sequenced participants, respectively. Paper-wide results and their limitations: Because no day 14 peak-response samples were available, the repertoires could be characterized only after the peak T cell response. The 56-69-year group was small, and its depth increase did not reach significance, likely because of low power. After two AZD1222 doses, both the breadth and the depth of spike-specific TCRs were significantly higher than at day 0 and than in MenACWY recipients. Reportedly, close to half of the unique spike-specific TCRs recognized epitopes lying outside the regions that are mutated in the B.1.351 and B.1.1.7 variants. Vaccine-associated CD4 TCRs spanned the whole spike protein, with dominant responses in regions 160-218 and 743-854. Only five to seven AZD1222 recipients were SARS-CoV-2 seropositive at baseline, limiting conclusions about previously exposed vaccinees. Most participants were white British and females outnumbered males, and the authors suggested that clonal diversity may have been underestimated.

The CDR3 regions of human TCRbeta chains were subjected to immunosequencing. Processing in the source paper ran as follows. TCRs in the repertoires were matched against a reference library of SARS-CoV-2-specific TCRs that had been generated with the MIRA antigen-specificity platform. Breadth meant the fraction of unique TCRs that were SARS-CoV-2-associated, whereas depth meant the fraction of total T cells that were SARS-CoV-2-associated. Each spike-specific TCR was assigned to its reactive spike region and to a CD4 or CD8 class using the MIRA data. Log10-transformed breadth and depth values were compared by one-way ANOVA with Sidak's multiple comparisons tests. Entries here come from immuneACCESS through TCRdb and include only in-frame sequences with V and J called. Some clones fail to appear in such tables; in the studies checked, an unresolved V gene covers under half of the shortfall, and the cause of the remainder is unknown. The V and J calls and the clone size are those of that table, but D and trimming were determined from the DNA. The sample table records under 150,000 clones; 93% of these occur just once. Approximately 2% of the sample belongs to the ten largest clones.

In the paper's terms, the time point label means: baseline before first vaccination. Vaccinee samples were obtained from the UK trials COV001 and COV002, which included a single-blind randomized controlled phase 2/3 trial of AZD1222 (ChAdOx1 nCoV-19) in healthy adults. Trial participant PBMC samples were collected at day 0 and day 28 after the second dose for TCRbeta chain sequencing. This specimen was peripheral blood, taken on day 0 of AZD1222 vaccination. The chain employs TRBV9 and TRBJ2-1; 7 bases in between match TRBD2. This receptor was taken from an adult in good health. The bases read TGTGCCAGCAGCGTACTGGGTAGGGGAGGGCCGGAATACAATGAGCAGTTCTTC. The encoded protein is CASSVLGRGGPEYNEQFF. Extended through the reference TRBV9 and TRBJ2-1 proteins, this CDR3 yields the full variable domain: DSGVTQTPKHLITATGQRVTLRCSPRSGDLSVYWYQQSLDQGLQFLIQYYNGEERAKGNILERFSAQQFPDLHSELNLSSLELGDSALYFCASSVLGRGGPEYNEQFFGPGTRLTVL.